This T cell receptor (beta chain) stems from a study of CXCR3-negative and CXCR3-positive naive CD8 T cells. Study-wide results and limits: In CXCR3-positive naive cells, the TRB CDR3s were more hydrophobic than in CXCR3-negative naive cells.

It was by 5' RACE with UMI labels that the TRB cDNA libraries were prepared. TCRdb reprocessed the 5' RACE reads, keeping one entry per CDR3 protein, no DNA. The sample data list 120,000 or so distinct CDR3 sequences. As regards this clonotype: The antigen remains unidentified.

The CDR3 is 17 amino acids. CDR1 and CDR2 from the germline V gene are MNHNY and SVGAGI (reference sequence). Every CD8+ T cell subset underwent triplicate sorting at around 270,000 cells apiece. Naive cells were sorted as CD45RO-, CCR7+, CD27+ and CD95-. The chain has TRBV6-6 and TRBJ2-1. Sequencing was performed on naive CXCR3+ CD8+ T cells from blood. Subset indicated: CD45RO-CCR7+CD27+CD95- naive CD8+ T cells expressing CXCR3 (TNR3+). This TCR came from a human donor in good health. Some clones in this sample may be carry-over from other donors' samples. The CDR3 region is CASSYFLKGSSYNEQFF.